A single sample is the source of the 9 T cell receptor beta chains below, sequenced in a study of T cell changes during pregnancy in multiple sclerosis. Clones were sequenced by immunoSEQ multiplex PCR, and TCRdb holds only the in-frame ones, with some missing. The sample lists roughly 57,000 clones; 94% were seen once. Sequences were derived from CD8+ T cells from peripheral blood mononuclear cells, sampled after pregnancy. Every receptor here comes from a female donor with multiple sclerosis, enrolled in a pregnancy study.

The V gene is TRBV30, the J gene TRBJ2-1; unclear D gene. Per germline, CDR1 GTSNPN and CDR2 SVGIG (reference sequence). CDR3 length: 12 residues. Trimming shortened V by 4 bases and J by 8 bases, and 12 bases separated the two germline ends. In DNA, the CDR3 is TGTGCCTGGATGGGTAGCCACGATGAGCAGTTCTTC. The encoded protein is CAWMGSHDEQFF.

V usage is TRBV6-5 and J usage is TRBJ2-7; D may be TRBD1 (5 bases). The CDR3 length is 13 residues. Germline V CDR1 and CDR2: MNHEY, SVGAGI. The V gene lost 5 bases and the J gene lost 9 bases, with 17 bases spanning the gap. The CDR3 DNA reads TGTGCCAGCAGTCCGGCCCAGGGAACGGGGCAGTACTTC. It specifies CASSPAQGTGQYF.

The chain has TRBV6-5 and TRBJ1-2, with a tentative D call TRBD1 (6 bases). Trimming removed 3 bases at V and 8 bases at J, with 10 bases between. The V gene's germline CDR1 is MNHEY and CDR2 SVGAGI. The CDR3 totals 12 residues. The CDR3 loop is CASSYPGDGYTF. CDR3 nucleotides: TGTGCCAGCAGTTATCCAGGGGACGGCTACACCTTC.

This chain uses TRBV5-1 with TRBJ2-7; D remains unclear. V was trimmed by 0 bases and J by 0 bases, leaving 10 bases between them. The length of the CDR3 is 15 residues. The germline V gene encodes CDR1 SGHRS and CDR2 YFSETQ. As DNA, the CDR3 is TGCGCCAGCAGCTTGGAAGGCGGCAGCTCCTACGAGCAGTACTTC. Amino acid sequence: CASSLEGGSSYEQYF.

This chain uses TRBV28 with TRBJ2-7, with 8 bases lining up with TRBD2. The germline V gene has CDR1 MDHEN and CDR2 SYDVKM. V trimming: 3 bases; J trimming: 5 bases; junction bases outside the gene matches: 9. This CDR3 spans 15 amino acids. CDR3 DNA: TGTGCCAGCAGTTTGTCGGGAGGGCCAGGGAACGAGCAGTACTTC. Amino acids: CASSLSGGPGNEQYF.

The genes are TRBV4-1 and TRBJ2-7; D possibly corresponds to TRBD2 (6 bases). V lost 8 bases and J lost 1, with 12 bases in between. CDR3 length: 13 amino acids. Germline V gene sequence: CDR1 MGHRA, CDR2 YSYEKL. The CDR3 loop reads CASGPGGSYEQYF. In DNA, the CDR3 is TGCGCCAGCGGCCCCGGGGGTTCCTACGAGCAGTACTTC.

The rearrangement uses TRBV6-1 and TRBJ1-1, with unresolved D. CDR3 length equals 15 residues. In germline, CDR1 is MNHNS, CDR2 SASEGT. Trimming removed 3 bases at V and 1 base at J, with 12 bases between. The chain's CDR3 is CASSEDWAGNTEAFF. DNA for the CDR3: TGTGCCAGCAGTGAGGATTGGGCGGGGAACACTGAAGCTTTCTTT.

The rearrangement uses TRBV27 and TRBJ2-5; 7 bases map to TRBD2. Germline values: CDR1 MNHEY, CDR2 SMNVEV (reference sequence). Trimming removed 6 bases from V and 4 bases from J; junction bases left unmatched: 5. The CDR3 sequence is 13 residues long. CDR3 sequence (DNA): TGTGCCAGCAGGGGGCCGGGAGGAGAGACCCAGTACTTC. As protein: CASRGPGGETQYF.

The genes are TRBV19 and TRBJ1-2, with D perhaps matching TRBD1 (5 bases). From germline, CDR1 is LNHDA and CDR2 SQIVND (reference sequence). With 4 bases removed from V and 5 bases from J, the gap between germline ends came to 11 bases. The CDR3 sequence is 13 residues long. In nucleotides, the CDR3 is TGTGCCAGTAGTACGGGGACTTTTTATGGCTACACCTTC. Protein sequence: CASSTGTFYGYTF. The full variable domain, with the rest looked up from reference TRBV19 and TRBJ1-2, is DGGITQSPKYLFRKEGQNVTLSCEQNLNHDAMYWYRQDPGQGLRLIYYSQIVNDFQKGDIAEGYSVSREKKESFPLTVTSAQKNPTAFYLCASSTGTFYGYTFGSGTRLTVV.